This record covers a single T cell receptor beta chain. CDR3 length equals 14 residues. Germline values: CDR1 SQVTM, CDR2 ANQGSEA. The J segment lost 7 bases and the V segment lost 4 bases, leaving 10 bases of the junction unmatched. The sample comes from a study of CD8 T cells in Susac syndrome. Reverse transcription of about 0.5 to 1 ug RNA used random hexamers. MiXCR, applied by TCRdb to the immunoSEQ multiplex PCR reads, yields one record per CDR3 protein. The sample lists fewer than 350,000 distinct CDR3 sequences; 65% to 90% were seen once. The receptor comes from a human donor with multiple sclerosis. Specimen: CD8+ T cells from PBMCs. The chain links TRBV29-1 to TRBJ2-5; TRBD1 matches at 9 bases. The CDR3 loop is CSVVRGQGIPTQYF. The CDR3, as DNA: TGCAGCGTTGTCCGGGGACAGGGCATCCCGACCCAGTACTTC.